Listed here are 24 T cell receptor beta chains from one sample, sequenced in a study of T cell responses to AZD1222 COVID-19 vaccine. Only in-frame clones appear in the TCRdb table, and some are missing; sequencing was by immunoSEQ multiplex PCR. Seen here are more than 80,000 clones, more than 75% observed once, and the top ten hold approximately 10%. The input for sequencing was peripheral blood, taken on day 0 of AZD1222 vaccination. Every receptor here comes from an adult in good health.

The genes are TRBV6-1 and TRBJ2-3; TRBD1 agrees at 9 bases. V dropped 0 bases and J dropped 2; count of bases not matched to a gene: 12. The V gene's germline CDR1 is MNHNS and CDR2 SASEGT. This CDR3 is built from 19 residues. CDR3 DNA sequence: TGTGCCAGCAGTGAAGCGGTCGGGACAGGGTTTTCTTTCACAGATACGCAGTATTTT. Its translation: CASSEAVGTGFSFTDTQYF.

The CDR3 DNA reads as TGTGCCAGTAGGCCCAGGAACAATCAGCCCCAGCATTTT. This codes for CASRPRNNQPQHF. This chain uses TRBV19 with TRBJ1-5; D is undetermined. The length of the CDR3 is 13 residues. The V end was cut by 6 bases, the J end by 3 bases, with 9 bases between. Germline CDR1 is LNHDA and CDR2 is SQIVND (reference sequence). Based on the CDR3 plus reference TRBV19 and TRBJ1-5, the full variable domain is DGGITQSPKYLFRKEGQNVTLSCEQNLNHDAMYWYRQDPGQGLRLIYYSQIVNDFQKGDIAEGYSVSREKKESFPLTVTSAQKNPTAFYLCASRPRNNQPQHFGDGTRLSIL.

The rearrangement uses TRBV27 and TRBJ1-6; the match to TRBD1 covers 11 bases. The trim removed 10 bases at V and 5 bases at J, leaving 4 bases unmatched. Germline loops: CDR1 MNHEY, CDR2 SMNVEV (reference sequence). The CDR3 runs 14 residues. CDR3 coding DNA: TGTGCCACCAGGACAGGGGGCAATAATTCACCCCTCCACTTT. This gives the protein CATRTGGNNSPLHF.

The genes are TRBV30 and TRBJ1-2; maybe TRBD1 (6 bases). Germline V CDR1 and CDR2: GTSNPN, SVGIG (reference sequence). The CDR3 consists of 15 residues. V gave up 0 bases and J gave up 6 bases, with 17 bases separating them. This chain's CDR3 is CAWSVVPRGADGYTF. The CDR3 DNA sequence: TGTGCCTGGAGTGTAGTTCCCCGGGGGGCAGATGGCTACACCTTC.

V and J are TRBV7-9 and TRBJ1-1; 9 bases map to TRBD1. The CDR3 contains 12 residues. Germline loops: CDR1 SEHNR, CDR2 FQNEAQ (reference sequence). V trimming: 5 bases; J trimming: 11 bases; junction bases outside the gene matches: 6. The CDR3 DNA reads TGTGCCAGCAGCCCAGACAGGGGGAAGGCTTTCTTT. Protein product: CASSPDRGKAFF.

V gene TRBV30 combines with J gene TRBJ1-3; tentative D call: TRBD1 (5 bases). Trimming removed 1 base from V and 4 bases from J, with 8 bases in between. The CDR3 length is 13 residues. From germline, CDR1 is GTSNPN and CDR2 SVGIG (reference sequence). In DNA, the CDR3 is TGTGCCTGGAGTGCCAGGGCCGGAAACACCATATATTTT. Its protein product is CAWSARAGNTIYF.

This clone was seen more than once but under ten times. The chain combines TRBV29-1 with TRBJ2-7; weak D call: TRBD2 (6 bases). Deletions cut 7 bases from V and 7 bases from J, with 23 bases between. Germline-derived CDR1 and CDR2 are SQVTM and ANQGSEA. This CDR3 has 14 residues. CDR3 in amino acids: CSAVNGARGNEQYF. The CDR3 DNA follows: TGCAGCGCCGTAAATGGCGCCCGGGGGAATGAGCAGTACTTC.

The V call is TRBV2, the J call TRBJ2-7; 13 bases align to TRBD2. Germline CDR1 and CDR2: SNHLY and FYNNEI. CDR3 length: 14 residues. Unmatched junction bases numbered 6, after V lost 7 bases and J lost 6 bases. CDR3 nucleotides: TGTGCCAGCACTACTAGCGGGGGGGGTTTCGAGCAGTACTTC. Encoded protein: CASTTSGGGFEQYF.

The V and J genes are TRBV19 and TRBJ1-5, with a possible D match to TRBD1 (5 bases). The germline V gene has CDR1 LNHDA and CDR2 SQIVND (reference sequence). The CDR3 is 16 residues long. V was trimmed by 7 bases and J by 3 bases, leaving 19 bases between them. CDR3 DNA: TGTGCCAGTACCGGGGGGAACCGACGGGTCAATCAGCCCCAGCATTTT. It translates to CASTGGNRRVNQPQHF.

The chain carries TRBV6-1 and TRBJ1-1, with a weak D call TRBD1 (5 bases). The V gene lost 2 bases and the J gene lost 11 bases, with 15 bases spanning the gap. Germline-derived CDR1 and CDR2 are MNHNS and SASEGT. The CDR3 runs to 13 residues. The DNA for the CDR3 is TGTGCCAGCAGTGAATCTCCGGGGCGTCCGGCTTTCTTT. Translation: CASSESPGRPAFF.

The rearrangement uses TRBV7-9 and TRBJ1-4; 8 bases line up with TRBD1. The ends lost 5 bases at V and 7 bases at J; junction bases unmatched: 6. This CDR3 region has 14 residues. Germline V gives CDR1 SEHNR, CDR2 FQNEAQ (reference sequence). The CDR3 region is CASSLGQGGEKLFF. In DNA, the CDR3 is TGTGCCAGCAGCCTTGGACAGGGTGGTGAAAAACTGTTTTTT.

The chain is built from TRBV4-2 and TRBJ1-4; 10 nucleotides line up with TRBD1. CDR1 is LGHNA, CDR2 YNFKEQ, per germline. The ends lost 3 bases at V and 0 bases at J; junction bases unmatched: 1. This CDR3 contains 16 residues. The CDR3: CASSHGQGATNEKLFF. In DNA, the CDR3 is TGTGCCAGCAGCCACGGACAGGGGGCAACTAATGAAAAACTGTTTTTT.

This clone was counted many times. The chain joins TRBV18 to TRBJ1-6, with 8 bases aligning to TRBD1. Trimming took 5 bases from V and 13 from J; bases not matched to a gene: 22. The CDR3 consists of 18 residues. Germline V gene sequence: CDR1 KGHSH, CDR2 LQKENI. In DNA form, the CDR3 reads TGTGCCAGCTCAGGGGATCGCTCGGGGGGACAGGCCCTAAAGCCCCTCCACTTT. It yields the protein CASSGDRSGGQALKPLHF.

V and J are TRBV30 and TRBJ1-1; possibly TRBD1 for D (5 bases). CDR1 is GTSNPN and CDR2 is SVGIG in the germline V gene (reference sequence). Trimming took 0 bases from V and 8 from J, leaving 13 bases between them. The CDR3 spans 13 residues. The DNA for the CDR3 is TGTGCCTGGAGTGTAACAGGTTATCAAGAAGCTTTCTTT. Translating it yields CAWSVTGYQEAFF.

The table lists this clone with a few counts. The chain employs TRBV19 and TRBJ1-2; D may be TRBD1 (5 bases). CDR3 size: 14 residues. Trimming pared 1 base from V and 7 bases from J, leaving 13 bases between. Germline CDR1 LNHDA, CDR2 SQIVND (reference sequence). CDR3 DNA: TGTGCCAGTAGTATAGTCGGGGGAATGGGTGGCTACACCTTC. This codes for CASSIVGGMGGYTF. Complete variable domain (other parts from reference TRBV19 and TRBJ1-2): DGGITQSPKYLFRKEGQNVTLSCEQNLNHDAMYWYRQDPGQGLRLIYYSQIVNDFQKGDIAEGYSVSREKKESFPLTVTSAQKNPTAFYLCASSIVGGMGGYTFGSGTRLTVV.

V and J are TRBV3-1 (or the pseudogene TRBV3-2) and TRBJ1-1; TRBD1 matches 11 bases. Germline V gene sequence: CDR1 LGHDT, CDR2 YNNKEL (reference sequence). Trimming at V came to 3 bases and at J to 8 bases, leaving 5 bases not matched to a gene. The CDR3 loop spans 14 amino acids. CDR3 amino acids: CASSQWTGGSEAFF. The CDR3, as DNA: TGTGCCAGCAGCCAGTGGACAGGGGGCTCGGAAGCTTTCTTT.

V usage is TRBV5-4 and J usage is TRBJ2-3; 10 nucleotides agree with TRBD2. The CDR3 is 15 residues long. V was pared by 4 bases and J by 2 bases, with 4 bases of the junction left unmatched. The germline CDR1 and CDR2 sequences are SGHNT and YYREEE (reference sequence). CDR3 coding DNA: TGTGCCAGCAGCAGGACTAGCGGCGTCACAGATACGCAGTATTTT. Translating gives CASSRTSGVTDTQYF.

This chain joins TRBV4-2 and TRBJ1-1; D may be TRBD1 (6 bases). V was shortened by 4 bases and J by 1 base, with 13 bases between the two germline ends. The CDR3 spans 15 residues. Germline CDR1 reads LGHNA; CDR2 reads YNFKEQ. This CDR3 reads CASSPLGGQNTEAFF. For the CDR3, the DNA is TGTGCCAGCAGCCCTCTGGGGGGGCAGAACACTGAAGCTTTCTTT.

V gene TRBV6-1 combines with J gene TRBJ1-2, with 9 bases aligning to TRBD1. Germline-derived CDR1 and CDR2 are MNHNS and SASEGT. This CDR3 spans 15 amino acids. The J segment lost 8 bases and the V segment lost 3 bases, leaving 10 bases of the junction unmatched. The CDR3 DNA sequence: TGTGCCAGCAGTGAGGGACAGGGCCCGGTGGGGGGCTACACCTTC. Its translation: CASSEGQGPVGGYTF.

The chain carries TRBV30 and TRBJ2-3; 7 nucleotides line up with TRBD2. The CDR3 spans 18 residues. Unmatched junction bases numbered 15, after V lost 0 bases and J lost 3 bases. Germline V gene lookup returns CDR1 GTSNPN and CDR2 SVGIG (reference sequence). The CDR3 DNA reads TGTGCCTGGAGTGTACATCTTTCGGCTAGCGGTTGGACAGATACGCAGTATTTT. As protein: CAWSVHLSASGWTDTQYF.

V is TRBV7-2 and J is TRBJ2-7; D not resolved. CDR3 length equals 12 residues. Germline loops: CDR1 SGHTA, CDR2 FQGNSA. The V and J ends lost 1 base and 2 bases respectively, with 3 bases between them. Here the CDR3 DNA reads TGTGCCAGCAGCTTAGGGGCCTACGAGCAGTACTTC. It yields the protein CASSLGAYEQYF. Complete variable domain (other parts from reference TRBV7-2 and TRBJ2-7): GAGVSQSPSNKVTEKGKDVELRCDPISGHTALYWYRQSLGQGLEFLIYFQGNSAPDKSGLPSDRFSAERTGGSVSTLTIQRTQQEDSAVYLCASSLGAYEQYFGPGTRLTVT.

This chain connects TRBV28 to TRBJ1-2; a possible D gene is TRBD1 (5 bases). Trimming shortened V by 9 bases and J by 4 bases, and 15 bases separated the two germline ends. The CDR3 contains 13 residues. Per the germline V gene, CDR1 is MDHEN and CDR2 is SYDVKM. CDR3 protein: CASWLGVGYGYTF. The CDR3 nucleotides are TGTGCCAGTTGGCTAGGGGTCGGCTATGGCTACACCTTC.

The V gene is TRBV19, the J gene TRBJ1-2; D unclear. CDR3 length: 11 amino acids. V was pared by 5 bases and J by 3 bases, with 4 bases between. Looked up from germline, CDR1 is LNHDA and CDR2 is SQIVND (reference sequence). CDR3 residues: CASSQDYGYTF. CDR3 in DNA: TGTGCCAGTAGTCAGGACTATGGCTACACCTTC.

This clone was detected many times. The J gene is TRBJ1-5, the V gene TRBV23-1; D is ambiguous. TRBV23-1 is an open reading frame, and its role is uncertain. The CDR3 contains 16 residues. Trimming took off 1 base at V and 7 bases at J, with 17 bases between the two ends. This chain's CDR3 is CASSQLWGETLQPQHF. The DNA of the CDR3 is TGCGCCAGCAGTCAATTGTGGGGTGAGACCTTACAGCCCCAGCATTTT.